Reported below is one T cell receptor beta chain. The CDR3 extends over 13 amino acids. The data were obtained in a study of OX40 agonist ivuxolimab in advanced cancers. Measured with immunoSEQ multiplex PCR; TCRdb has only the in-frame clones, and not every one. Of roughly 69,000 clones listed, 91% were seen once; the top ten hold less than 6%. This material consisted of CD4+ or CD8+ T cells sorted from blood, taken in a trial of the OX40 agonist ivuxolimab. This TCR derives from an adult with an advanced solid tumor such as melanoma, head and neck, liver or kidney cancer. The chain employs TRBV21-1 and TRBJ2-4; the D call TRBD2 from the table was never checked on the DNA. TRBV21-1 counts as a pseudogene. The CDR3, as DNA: TGTGCCAGCGCCCGCCCGGCGGGTTACATTCAGTACTTC. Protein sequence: CASARPAGYIQYF.